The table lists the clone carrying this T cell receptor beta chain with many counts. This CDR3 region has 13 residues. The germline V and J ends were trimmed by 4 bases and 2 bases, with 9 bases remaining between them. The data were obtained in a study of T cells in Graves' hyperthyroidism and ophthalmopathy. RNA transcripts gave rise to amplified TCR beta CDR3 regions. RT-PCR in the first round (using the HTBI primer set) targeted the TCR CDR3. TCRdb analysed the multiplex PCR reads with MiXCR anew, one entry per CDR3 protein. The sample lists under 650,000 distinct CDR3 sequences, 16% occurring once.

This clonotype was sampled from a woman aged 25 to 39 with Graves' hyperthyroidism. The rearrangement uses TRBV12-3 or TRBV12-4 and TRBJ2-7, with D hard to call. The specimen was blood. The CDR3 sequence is CASSSGNTYEQYF. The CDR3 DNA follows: TGTGCCAGCAGTTCAGGCAACACCTACGAGCAGTACTTC.